In this sample, the clone carrying this T cell receptor (beta chain) turned up a few times. This sample was included in a study of beta chain features in type 1 diabetes. V was pared by 0 bases and J by 1 base, with 3 bases of the junction left unmatched. The germline CDR1 and CDR2 sequences are MNHEY and SMNVEV (reference sequence). The CDR3 contains 16 residues. As every portion of the isolated RNA was reverse transcribed, the sequencing read expressed TCRB transcripts. Only in-frame clones appear in the TCRdb table, and some are missing; sequencing was by immunoSEQ multiplex PCR. The data hold approximately 250,000 clones, with approximately 14% observed a single time.

This sequence joins TRBV27 and TRBJ2-5; 9 bases map to TRBD2. The TCR originated in a woman in her thirties or forties in good health. What was sequenced was naive CD4+ T cells from blood. The CDR3 DNA reads as TGTGCCAGCAGTTTATCGGCGGGGGGGTTCCAAGAGACCCAGTACTTC. It is translated as CASSLSAGGFQETQYF.